This T cell receptor beta chain was identified during a study of T cell repertoires in cytomegalovirus infection. Study context: HLA-B-restricted CMV epitopes that are well studied, plus recently identified HLA-C-restricted ones, were used by the study. Both CMV infection and a matching HLA type were indicated by public TCR beta signatures. Whole-study results and caveats: Summed frequency of shared TCR beta families picked out CMV carriers who also had the relevant HLA. The response measured ex vivo was dominated by TCR beta clonotypes (HLA-C-restricted and CMV-specific).

The CDR3 has 15 residues. The germline V and J ends were trimmed by 5 bases and 3 bases, with 13 bases remaining between them. CDR1 is LGHNA and CDR2 is YNFKEQ in the germline V gene. TCRdb independently ran MiXCR on the reads; one entry per CDR3 protein. This table holds around 500,000 distinct CDR3 sequences, roughly 46% found once. Worth noting for this clonotype: Antigen unknown.

The starting material was cultured PBMCs, obtained from culture after CMV antigen stimulation. The origin of this receptor is a human donor in good health (CMV status not recorded). Some clones in this sample may be carry-over from other donors' samples. The chain employs TRBV4-2 and TRBJ2-2; D might be TRBD2 (6 bases). The CDR3 spells CASSYPGVDTGELFF. The CDR3 nucleotides read TGTGCCAGCAGCTACCCGGGGGTGGACACCGGGGAGCTGTTTTTT.